This T cell receptor beta chain appears in the sequencing data of a study of blood T cell repertoires in COVID-19. Background on the study: Sample material is recorded as cDNA or gDNA derived from T cells, B-cell-depleted T cells, or PBMCs.

Seattle patient enrollment occurred during active infection, with longitudinal follow-up thereafter. The CDR3 extends over 16 amino acids. The junction had 16 bases not matched to a gene; V was cut back by 3 bases and J by 9 bases. Germline V gene sequence: CDR1 SQVTM, CDR2 ANQGSEA. Assay: immunoSEQ multiplex PCR; the TCRdb copy retains only in-frame clones and omits some. The sample has about 220,000 clones; 82% are singletons. Sequencing used peripheral blood. The chain carries TRBV29-1 and TRBJ2-1; 8 bases are a match to TRBD2. The sequence was obtained from a woman aged 70-85 years with COVID-19, enrolled during active disease. CDR3 in DNA: TGCAGCGTTGACTCCGGGAGGGGAATGCAAGTAAGTGAGCAGTTCTTC. It translates to CSVDSGRGMQVSEQFF.